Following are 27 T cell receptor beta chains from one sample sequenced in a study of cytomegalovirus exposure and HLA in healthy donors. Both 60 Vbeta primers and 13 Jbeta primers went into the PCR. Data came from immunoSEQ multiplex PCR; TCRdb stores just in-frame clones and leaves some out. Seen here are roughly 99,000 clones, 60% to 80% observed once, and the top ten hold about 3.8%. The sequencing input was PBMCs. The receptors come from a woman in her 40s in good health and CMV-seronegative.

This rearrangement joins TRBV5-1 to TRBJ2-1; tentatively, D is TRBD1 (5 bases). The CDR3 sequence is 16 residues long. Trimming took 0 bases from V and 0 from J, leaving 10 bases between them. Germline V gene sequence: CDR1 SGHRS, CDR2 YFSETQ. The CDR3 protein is CASSLGAGPSYNEQFF. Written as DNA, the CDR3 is TGCGCCAGCAGCTTGGGGGCAGGGCCCTCCTACAATGAGCAGTTCTTC.

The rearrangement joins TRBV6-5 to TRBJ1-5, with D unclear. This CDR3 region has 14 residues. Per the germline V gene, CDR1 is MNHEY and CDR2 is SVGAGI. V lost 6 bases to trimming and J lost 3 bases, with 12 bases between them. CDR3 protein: CASSLSRTNQPQHF. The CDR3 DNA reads TGTGCCAGCAGCCTTAGTAGAACCAATCAGCCCCAGCATTTT.

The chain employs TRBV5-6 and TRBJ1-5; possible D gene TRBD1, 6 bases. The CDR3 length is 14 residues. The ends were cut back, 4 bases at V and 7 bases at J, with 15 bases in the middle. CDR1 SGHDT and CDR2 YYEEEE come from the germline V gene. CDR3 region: CASSPGGGQQPQHF. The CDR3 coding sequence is TGTGCCAGCAGCCCCGGGGGGGGGCAACAGCCCCAGCATTTT.

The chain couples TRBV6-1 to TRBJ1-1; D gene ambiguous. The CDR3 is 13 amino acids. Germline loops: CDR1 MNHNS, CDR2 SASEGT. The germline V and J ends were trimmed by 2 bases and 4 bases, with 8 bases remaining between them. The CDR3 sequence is CASSEQVTTEAFF. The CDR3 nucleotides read TGTGCCAGCAGTGAACAGGTGACCACTGAAGCTTTCTTT.

CDR3 loop: CASSVGLGTAIYF. The CDR3 DNA is TGTGCCAGCAGCGTAGGGTTAGGGACAGCCATATATTTT. The gene calls are TRBV9 and TRBJ1-3; 7 nucleotides match TRBD1. V was clipped by 0 bases and J by 11 bases; unmatched bases: 5. CDR1 and CDR2 from the germline V gene are SGDLS and YYNGEE. CDR3 length: 13 residues.

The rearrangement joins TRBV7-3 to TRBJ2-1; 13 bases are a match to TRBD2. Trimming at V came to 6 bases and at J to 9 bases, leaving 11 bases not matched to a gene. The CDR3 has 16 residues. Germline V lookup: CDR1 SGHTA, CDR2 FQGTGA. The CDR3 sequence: CASSPGTSGVVGEQFF. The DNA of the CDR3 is TGTGCCAGCAGTCCCGGGACTAGCGGGGTGGTGGGTGAGCAGTTCTTC.

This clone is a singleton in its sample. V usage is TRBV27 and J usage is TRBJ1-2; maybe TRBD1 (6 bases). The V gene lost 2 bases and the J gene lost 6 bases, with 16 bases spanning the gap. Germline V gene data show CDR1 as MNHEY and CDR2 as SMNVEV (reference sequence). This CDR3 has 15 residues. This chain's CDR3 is CASSLVGQPWHGYTF. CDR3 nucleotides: TGTGCCAGCAGTTTAGTTGGACAGCCATGGCATGGCTACACCTTC.

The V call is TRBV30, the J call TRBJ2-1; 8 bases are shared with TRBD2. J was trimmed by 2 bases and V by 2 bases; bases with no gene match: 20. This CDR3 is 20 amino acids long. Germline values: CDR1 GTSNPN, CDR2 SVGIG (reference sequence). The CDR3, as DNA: TGTGCCTGGAGTTCTATGGGCCGCTCCGGGACTAGAAGTACCTACAATGAGCAGTTCTTC. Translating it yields CAWSSMGRSGTRSTYNEQFF.

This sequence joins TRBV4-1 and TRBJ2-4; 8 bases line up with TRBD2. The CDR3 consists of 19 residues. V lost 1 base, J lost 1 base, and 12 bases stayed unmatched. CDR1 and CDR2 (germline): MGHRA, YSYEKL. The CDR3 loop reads CASSQGRGAVVEAKNIQYF. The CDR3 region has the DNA TGCGCCAGCAGCCAAGGGCGGGGGGCCGTTGTTGAGGCCAAAAACATTCAGTACTTC.

CDR3 bases: TGTGCCAGCAGTTTATTCGGGACAGGGGGCCCCCAGTACTTC. Protein product: CASSLFGTGGPQYF. The chain is built from TRBV27 and TRBJ2-5, with 12 bases that match TRBD1. The V gene's germline CDR1 is MNHEY and CDR2 SMNVEV (reference sequence). Germline trimming cut 1 base from V and 9 bases from J; bases unmatched to any gene: 3. The CDR3 is 14 residues long.

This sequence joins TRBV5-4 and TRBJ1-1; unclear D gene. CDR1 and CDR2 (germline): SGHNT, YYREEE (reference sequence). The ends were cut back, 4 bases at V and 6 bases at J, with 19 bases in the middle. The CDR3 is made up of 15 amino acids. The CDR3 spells CASSGPGGVIPEAFF. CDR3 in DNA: TGTGCCAGCAGCGGGCCGGGAGGTGTTATCCCTGAAGCTTTCTTT.

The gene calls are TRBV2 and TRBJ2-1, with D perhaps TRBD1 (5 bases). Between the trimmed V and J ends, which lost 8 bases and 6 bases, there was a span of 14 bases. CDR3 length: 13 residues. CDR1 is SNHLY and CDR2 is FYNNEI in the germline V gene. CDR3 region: CASGQTGPNEQFF. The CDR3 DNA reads TGTGCCAGCGGACAAACAGGACCCAATGAGCAGTTCTTC.

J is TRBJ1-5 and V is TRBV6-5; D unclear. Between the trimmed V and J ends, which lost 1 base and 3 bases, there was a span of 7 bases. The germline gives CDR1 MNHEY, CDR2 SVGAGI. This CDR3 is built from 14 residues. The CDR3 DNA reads TGTGCCAGCAGTTACTGGGGAGACAATCAGCCCCAGCATTTT. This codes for CASSYWGDNQPQHF.

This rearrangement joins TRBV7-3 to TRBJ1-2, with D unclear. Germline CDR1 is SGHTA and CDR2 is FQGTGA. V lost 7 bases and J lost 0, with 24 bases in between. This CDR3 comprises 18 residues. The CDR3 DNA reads TGTGCCAGCACCCTCTTAGCGGGGTCTTCCCCTCCTAACTATGGCTACACCTTC. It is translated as CASTLLAGSSPPNYGYTF.

The CDR3 protein is CASSQQGPTDTQYF. DNA for the CDR3: TGTGCCAGCAGTCAACAGGGCCCCACAGATACGCAGTATTTT. V usage is TRBV2 and J usage is TRBJ2-3; tentatively, D is TRBD1 (6 bases). Trimming shortened V by 5 bases and J by 2 bases, and 11 bases separated the two germline ends. The CDR3 is 14 amino acids. Germline V CDR1 and CDR2: SNHLY, FYNNEI. Supplemented by reference TRBV2 and TRBJ2-3, the full variable domain reads EPEVTQTPSHQVTQMGQEVILRCVPISNHLYFYWYRQILGQKVEFLVSFYNNEISEKSEIFDDQFSVERPDGSNFTLKIRSTKLEDSAMYFCASSQQGPTDTQYFGPGTRLTVL.

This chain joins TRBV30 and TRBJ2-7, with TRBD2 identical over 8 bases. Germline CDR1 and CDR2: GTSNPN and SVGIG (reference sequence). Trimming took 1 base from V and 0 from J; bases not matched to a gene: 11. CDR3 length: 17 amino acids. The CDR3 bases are TGTGCCTGGAGTGCCTCATTTATTAGCGGGGACTCCTACGAGCAGTACTTC. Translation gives CAWSASFISGDSYEQYF.

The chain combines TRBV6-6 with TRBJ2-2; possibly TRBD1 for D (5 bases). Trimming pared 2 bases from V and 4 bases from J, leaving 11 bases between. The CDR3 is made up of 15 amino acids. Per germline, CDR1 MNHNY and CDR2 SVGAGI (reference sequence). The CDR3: CASSYGAVRTGELFF. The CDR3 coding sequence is TGTGCCAGCAGTTACGGGGCAGTTCGCACCGGGGAGCTGTTTTTT.

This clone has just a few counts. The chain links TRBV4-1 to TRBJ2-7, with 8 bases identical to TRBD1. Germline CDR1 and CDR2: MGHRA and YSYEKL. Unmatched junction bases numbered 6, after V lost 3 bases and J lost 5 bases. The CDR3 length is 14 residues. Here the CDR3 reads CASSQTGAPNEQYF. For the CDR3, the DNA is TGCGCCAGCAGCCAGACAGGGGCGCCCAACGAGCAGTACTTC.

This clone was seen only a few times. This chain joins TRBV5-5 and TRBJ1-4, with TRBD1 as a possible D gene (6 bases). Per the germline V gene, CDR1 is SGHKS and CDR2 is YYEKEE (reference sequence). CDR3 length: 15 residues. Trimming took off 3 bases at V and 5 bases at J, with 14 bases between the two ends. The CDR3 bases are TGTGCCAGCAGCTCAAGGACAGATAGAAATGAAAAACTGTTTTTT. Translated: CASSSRTDRNEKLFF.

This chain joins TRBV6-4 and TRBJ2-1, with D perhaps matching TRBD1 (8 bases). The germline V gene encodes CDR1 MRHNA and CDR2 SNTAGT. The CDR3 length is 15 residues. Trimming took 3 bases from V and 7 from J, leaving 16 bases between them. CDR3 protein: CASSETTGEGNEQFF. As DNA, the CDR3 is TGTGCCAGCAGTGAAACGACAGGGGAGGGGAATGAGCAGTTCTTC.

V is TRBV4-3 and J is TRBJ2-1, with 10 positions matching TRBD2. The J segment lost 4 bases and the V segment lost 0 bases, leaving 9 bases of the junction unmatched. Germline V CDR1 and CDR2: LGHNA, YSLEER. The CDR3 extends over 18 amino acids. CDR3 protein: CASSQDIPLAGGYNEQFF. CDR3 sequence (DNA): TGCGCCAGCAGCCAAGATATCCCCTTAGCGGGGGGATACAATGAGCAGTTCTTC.

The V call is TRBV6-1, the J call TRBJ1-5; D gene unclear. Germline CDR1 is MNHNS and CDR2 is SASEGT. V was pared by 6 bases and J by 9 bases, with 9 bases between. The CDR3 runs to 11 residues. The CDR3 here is CASSPIGPQHF. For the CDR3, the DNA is TGTGCCAGCAGCCCAATCGGGCCCCAGCATTTT.

CDR3 in amino acids: CASSLQGGGYGYTF. The CDR3 DNA is TGTGCCAGCAGTTTACAAGGGGGCGGCTATGGCTACACCTTC. The rearrangement links TRBV28 to TRBJ1-2, with 7 positions matching TRBD1. The V gene's germline CDR1 is MDHEN and CDR2 SYDVKM. The J segment lost 4 bases and the V segment lost 2 bases, leaving 4 bases of the junction unmatched. The CDR3 totals 14 residues.

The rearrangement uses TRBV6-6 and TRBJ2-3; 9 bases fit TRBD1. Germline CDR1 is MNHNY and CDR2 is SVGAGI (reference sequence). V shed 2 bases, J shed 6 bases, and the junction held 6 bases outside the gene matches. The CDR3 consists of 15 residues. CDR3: CASSYGGQGFDTQYF. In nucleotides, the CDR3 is TGTGCCAGCAGTTACGGGGGACAGGGTTTTGATACGCAGTATTTT.

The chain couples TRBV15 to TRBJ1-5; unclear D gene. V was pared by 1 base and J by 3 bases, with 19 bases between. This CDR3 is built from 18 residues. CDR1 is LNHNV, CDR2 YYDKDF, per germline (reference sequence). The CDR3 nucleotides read TGTGCCACCAGCAGAGGGGGTGGGAGCGGACTGCCCAATCAGCCCCAGCATTTT. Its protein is CATSRGGGSGLPNQPQHF.

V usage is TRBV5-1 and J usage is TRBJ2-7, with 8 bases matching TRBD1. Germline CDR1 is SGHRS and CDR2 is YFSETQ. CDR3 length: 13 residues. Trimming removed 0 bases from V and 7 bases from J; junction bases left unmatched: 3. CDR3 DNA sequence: TGCGCCAGCAGCTTGGGACAGGGGCTGGAGCAGTACTTC. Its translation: CASSLGQGLEQYF.

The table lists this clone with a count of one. The CDR3 sequence: CASSYTRWDKGTQYF. The DNA of the CDR3 is TGTGCCAGCAGTTACACCCGGTGGGACAAAGGGACCCAGTACTTC. The rearrangement joins TRBV6-6 to TRBJ2-5, with D perhaps TRBD1 (6 bases). Germline V gene sequence: CDR1 MNHNY, CDR2 SVGAGI (reference sequence). The V end lost 2 bases, the J end lost 7 bases, and 17 bases lay between the germline ends. The length of the CDR3 is 15 residues.